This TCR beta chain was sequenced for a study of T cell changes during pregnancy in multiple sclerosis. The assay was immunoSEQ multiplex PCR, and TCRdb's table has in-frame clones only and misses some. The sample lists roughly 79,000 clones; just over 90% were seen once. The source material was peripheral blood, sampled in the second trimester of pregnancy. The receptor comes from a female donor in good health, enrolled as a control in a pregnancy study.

This CDR3 reads CASSPGLAGPADTQYF. Written as DNA, the CDR3 is TGTGCCAGCAGCCCGGGACTAGCGGGACCAGCCGATACGCAGTATTTT. The chain recombines TRBV7-2 with TRBJ2-3; 13 bases are shared with TRBD2. V shed 5 bases, J shed 6 bases, and the junction held 8 bases outside the gene matches. The CDR3 length is 16 residues. Germline lookup yields CDR1 SGHTA and CDR2 FQGNSA.